The source of this T cell receptor (beta chain) is a study of cytomegalovirus exposure and HLA in healthy donors. V was trimmed by 2 bases and J by 5 bases, leaving 15 bases between them. This CDR3 comprises 15 residues. The germline CDR1 and CDR2 sequences are WNHNN and SYGVQD (reference sequence). Whole-study findings and limits: It was approximately 170 TCR beta chains that were listed as cytomegalovirus-associated. Available immune exposure information covered CMV serostatus only. Some public TCRs appeared in many individuals, while most sequences were rare.

Primers for the PCR totalled 60 Vbeta and 13 Jbeta. The data were produced by immunoSEQ multiplex PCR, yet TCRdb's version contains in-frame clones alone and is incomplete. The table records approximately 220,000 clones, more than 65% of them present only once. Of note for this clone: Its specificity is not known.

The receptor was isolated from a man aged 18 to 30 in good health and CMV-seronegative. The sequenced material came from PBMCs. V usage is TRBV10-1 and J usage is TRBJ2-5; the D is unclear. The CDR3 nucleotides are TGCGCCAGCAGTGAGGGTCAGTCGACTGGGGAGACCCAGTACTTC. Protein sequence: CASSEGQSTGETQYF.